Below are 21 T cell receptor beta chains sequenced from a single sample in a study of brain T cells in children with intractable seizures. Only cases whose brain tissue showed the highest T cell transcript signatures were sequenced. TCRdb keeps only in-frame clones here, not all; method: immunoSEQ multiplex PCR. The table includes 5,000 or so clones, 92% detected once. Here the sequenced sample was resected brain tissue, taken at surgery. The source of these receptors is a boy less than two years old with focal cortical dysplasia and intractable seizures.

The chain recombines TRBV2 with TRBJ2-6; unclear D gene. The germline V gene has CDR1 SNHLY and CDR2 FYNNEI. This CDR3 spans 18 amino acids. Trimming shortened V by 0 bases and J by 2 bases, and 14 bases separated the two germline ends. This CDR3 reads CASSEALLRQAGANVLTF. The CDR3 region has the DNA TGTGCCAGCAGTGAAGCGCTTCTGAGGCAGGCTGGGGCCAACGTCCTGACTTTC.

This clone was seen only once. V is TRBV28 and J is TRBJ2-3; D gene ambiguous. CDR1 and CDR2 from the germline V gene are MDHEN and SYDVKM. Trimming removed 3 bases from V and 3 bases from J, with 7 bases in between. The CDR3 covers 13 residues. CDR3 nucleotide sequence: TGTGCCAGCAGTTTCCAACCAACAGATACGCAGTATTTT. Its protein product is CASSFQPTDTQYF.

This clone was detected once. V is TRBV21-1 and J is TRBJ2-5; the table's TRBD2 call for D was not verified on the DNA. TRBV21-1 is a pseudogene. The CDR3 runs 12 residues. CDR3 amino acids: CASSLLPRTQYF. CDR3 sequence (DNA): TGTGCCAGCAGCCTTCTACCTAGGACCCAGTACTTC.

In its sample, this clone was seen once. This chain connects TRBV11-2 to TRBJ2-7; possible D gene TRBD1, 6 bases. Germline V gives CDR1 SGHAT, CDR2 FQNNGV. V was cut by 5 bases and J by 2 bases, with 19 bases left in between. The CDR3 is 16 amino acids. The CDR3 bases are TGTGCCAGCAGCCCTCGAGTTCTTGGGGGCCCCTACGAGCAGTACTTC. Amino acids: CASSPRVLGGPYEQYF.

The chain employs TRBV7-2 and TRBJ2-5; 9 bases align to TRBD2. Germline-derived CDR1 and CDR2 are SGHTA and FQGNSA. The J segment lost 4 bases and the V segment lost 3 bases, leaving 6 bases of the junction unmatched. The CDR3 consists of 15 residues. The CDR3 here is CASSLFLAGRETQYF. For the CDR3, the DNA is TGTGCCAGCAGCTTGTTCCTAGCGGGGCGAGAGACCCAGTACTTC.

V gene TRBV7-9 combines with J gene TRBJ2-5, with 12 bases aligning to TRBD1. Germline-derived CDR1 and CDR2 are SEHNR and FQNEAQ (reference sequence). Losses at the gene ends were 6 bases for V and 5 bases for J; bases not matched to a gene: 10. This CDR3 has 16 amino acids. The CDR3 here is CASRASGQGAWETQYF. In DNA, the CDR3 is TGTGCCAGCAGAGCGTCGGGACAGGGGGCTTGGGAGACCCAGTACTTC. The variable domain in full, with the rest retrieved from reference TRBV7-9 and TRBJ2-5, is DTGVSQNPRHKITKRGQNVTFRCDPISEHNRLYWYRQTLGQGPEFLTYFQNEAQLEKSRLLSDRFSAERPKGSFSTLEIQRTEQGDSAMYLCASRASGQGAWETQYFGPGTRLLVL.

This chain links TRBV5-5 with TRBJ2-7; perhaps TRBD1 as D (6 bases). Germline V gives CDR1 SGHKS, CDR2 YYEKEE (reference sequence). Deletions cut 4 bases from V and 2 bases from J, with 13 bases between. There are 14 residues in the CDR3. The CDR3 spells CASSLTGLPYEQYF. In DNA, the CDR3 is TGTGCCAGCAGCCTGACAGGTCTACCCTACGAGCAGTACTTC.

The rearrangement uses TRBV7-2 and TRBJ2-2; D ambiguous. Germline CDR1 reads SGHTA; CDR2 reads FQGNSA. The V and J ends lost 2 bases and 3 bases respectively, with 13 bases between them. The CDR3 sequence is 16 residues long. The CDR3 here is CASSLFAEAYTGELFF. The DNA of the CDR3 is TGTGCCAGCAGCTTATTCGCAGAGGCATACACCGGGGAGCTGTTTTTT.

The gene calls are TRBV6-4 and TRBJ2-2; D uncertain. The germline gives CDR1 MRHNA, CDR2 SNTAGT. The V end was cut by 0 bases, the J end by 2 bases, with 4 bases between. The CDR3 totals 14 residues. In DNA form, the CDR3 reads TGTGCCAGCAGTGACTCAAGCAACACCGGGGAGCTGTTTTTT. It specifies CASSDSSNTGELFF.

The chain joins TRBV27 to TRBJ1-2, with D perhaps matching TRBD1 (6 bases). The V end was cut by 1 base, the J end by 8 bases, with 17 bases between. Germline V CDR1 and CDR2: MNHEY, SMNVEV (reference sequence). The CDR3 covers 15 residues. The CDR3 region is CASSLWAPGGHGYTF. CDR3 sequence (DNA): TGTGCCAGCAGTTTATGGGCCCCGGGGGGCCACGGCTACACCTTC.

A single count supports this clone. V and J are TRBV5-1 and TRBJ2-3; TRBD2 agrees at 10 bases. The CDR3 length is 14 residues. Germline-derived CDR1 and CDR2 are SGHRS and YFSETQ. With 2 bases clipped from V and 4 bases from J, the junction kept 1 base outside the gene matches. CDR3 region: CASSFSGGADTQYF. The CDR3 DNA reads as TGCGCCAGCAGCTTCAGCGGGGGGGCAGATACGCAGTATTTT.

Turning to this clone: The junction departs from the called germline gene at one end, perhaps through a read error. V usage is TRBV6-5 and J usage is TRBJ2-3; D remains unclear. There are 14 residues in the CDR3. Germline values: CDR1 MNHEY, CDR2 SVGAGI. CDR3 sequence (DNA): TGTGCCAGCAGGTACTTAGCAGACCCGCTTACGCAGTATTTT. It yields the protein CASRYLADPLTQYF.

This clone was counted a single time. CDR3: CASSYETGGLTEAFF. Written as DNA, the CDR3 is TGTGCCAGCAGTTACGAGACAGGGGGGCTCACTGAAGCTTTCTTT. The rearrangement links TRBV6-2 or TRBV6-3 to TRBJ1-1, with 9 bases aligning to TRBD1. The CDR3 has 15 residues. CDR1 is MNHEY and CDR2 is SVGEGT in the germline V gene. V was clipped by 2 bases and J by 4 bases; unmatched bases: 5.

V usage is TRBV6-5 and J usage is TRBJ2-3; D is undetermined. V gave up 8 bases and J gave up 2 bases, with 11 bases separating them. Germline values: CDR1 MNHEY, CDR2 SVGAGI. The CDR3 runs 13 residues. CDR3 in DNA: TGTGCCAGCGCGGTACAGTTCACAGATACGCAGTATTTT. It specifies CASAVQFTDTQYF.

Only a few counts were recorded for this clone. The V call is TRBV5-5, the J call TRBJ1-3; the D gene is possibly TRBD1 (5 bases). V was cut by 3 bases and J by 4 bases, with 14 bases left in between. The germline CDR1 and CDR2 sequences are SGHKS and YYEKEE (reference sequence). This CDR3 comprises 15 residues. The CDR3 sequence: CASSYGSGLGNTIYF. Written as DNA, the CDR3 is TGTGCCAGCAGCTACGGTTCAGGGCTCGGAAACACCATATATTTT.

V is TRBV7-9 and J is TRBJ1-1, with D uncertain. V lost 2 bases to trimming and J lost 11 bases, with 21 bases between them. There are 15 residues in the CDR3. The V gene's germline CDR1 is SEHNR and CDR2 FQNEAQ (reference sequence). CDR3 in DNA: TGTGCCAGCAGCTTAATTGAAGGGCTGGTAGTTGCCGCTTTCTTT. Encoded protein: CASSLIEGLVVAAFF.

The genes are TRBV20-1 and TRBJ2-1; D remains ambiguous. Germline-derived CDR1 and CDR2 are DFQATT and SNEGSKA (reference sequence). The CDR3 extends over 15 amino acids. V lost 3 bases and J 7 bases, leaving 19 bases between the germline ends. The CDR3 DNA reads as TGCAGTGCTAGTCTCTCCCCTAAATTGGGGAATGAGCAGTTCTTC. Translated, it gives CSASLSPKLGNEQFF.

The V call is TRBV5-4, the J call TRBJ2-3; D unclear. This CDR3 is built from 15 residues. Germline V gene data show CDR1 as SGHNT and CDR2 as YYREEE (reference sequence). Trimming cost V 1 base and J 3 bases, with 12 bases left between them. CDR3 nucleotides: TGTGCCAGCAGCTTGCTCGGGCCGAGGACAGATACGCAGTATTTT. Translation: CASSLLGPRTDTQYF.

This chain joins TRBV24-1 and TRBJ2-3, with D perhaps TRBD1 (5 bases). The CDR3 totals 16 residues. Germline V gene sequence: CDR1 KGHDR, CDR2 SFDVKD. The germline V and J ends were trimmed by 2 bases and 1 base, with 12 bases remaining between them. The CDR3 DNA is TGTGCCACCAGTGATTCCCCAGGCAGGGGCACAGATACGCAGTATTTT. It translates to CATSDSPGRGTDTQYF.

This clone was found once. The V and J genes are TRBV10-3 and TRBJ2-5; 9 nucleotides align to TRBD2. V lost 5 bases to trimming and J lost 3 bases; unmatched junction nucleotides: 4. The germline V gene has CDR1 ENHRY and CDR2 SYGVKD. The CDR3 covers 14 residues. CDR3 in amino acids: CAISMGLAEETQYF. The CDR3 DNA reads TGTGCCATCAGTATGGGACTAGCAGAAGAGACCCAGTACTTC.

This chain uses TRBV11-2 with TRBJ2-4, with D possibly matching TRBD1 (6 bases). Germline-derived CDR1 and CDR2 are SGHAT and FQNNGV. The ends were cut back, 3 bases at V and 1 base at J, with 19 bases in the middle. This CDR3 is 18 amino acids long. CDR3 sequence reads: CASSFPGRLQGAKNIQYF. CDR3 in DNA: TGTGCCAGCAGCTTTCCCGGTCGTCTTCAGGGGGCCAAAAACATTCAGTACTTC.